A selection of T cell receptor beta chains follows, all from one sample in a study of CD8 T cells in Susac syndrome. In TCRdb, the immunoSEQ multiplex PCR reads were re-called with MiXCR into one record per CDR3 protein. The profile covers 400,000 or so distinct CDR3 sequences, with 75% to 90% appearing a single time and roughly 0.1% taken by the ten largest. The material sequenced was CD8+ T cells from PBMCs. These receptors were taken from a human donor with multiple sclerosis. The CDR3 runs from the conserved cysteine through the conserved F or W. D genes are given only for firm matches. The size field is filled for only some rows; it gives once, few, many or a size class.

clone_size d_call j_call v_call cdr3_aa cdr3_nt
NA TRBD1 TRBJ2-1 TRBV6-5 CATSPGTGDNEQFF TGTGCCACGAGTCCCGGGACAGGGGACAATGAGCAGTTCTTC
NA NA TRBJ1-1 TRBV29-1 CSVDSLTEAFF TGCAGCGTTGACTCCCTCACTGAAGCTTTCTTT
once TRBD1 TRBJ1-2 TRBV30 CAWSAGTGANYGYTF TGTGCCTGGAGTGCAGGGACAGGGGCGAACTATGGCTACACCTTC
few NA TRBJ2-1 TRBV2 CAITNEQFF TGTGCCATAACGAATGAGCAGTTCTTC
NA NA TRBJ2-1 TRBV27 CASSLFGIYNEQFF TGTGCCAGCAGTTTATTCGGGATCTACAATGAGCAGTTCTTC
NA NA TRBJ1-5 TRBV5-1 CASSSLPRGQPQHF TGCGCCAGCAGCTCCCTCCCACGAGGTCAGCCCCAGCATTTT
NA TRBD1 TRBJ2-7 TRBV30 CAWSRQGPYEQYF TGTGCCTGGAGTCGACAGGGCCCCTACGAGCAGTACTTC
NA NA TRBJ1-1 TRBV30 CAWGLGGSNTEAFF TGTGCCTGGGGGCTCGGTGGGTCGAACACTGAAGCTTTCTTT
few NA TRBJ1-1 TRBV6-1 CASTNPIGMNTEAFF TGTGCCAGCACCAACCCCATCGGAATGAACACTGAAGCTTTCTTT
NA NA TRBJ1-2 TRBV4-1 CASSQDQGIQGYTF TGCGCCAGCAGCCAAGATCAGGGAATTCAGGGCTACACCTTC
NA NA TRBJ1-2 TRBV10-3 CAISEGTQAYYGYTF TGTGCCATCAGTGAGGGGACACAAGCGTACTATGGCTACACCTTC
once NA TRBJ2-1 TRBV21-1 CASSNKQGLELREQFF TGTGCCAGCAGCAATAAACAGGGTCTTGAGTTACGGGAGCAGTTCTTC
NA NA TRBJ2-1 TRBV13 CASSLDRSYNEQFF TGTGCCAGCAGCTTAGACAGGTCCTACAATGAGCAGTTCTTC
NA NA TRBJ1-2 TRBV4-1 CASSQPVQGTNYGYTF TGCGCCAGCAGCCAACCCGTACAGGGAACTAACTATGGCTACACCTTC
NA NA TRBJ2-2 TRBV5-4 CASSIEGYAGELFF TGTGCCAGCAGCATTGAGGGGTACGCCGGGGAGCTGTTTTTT
NA NA TRBJ2-3 TRBV5-6 CASSYGGDTQCF TGTGCCAGCAGCTATGGGGGAGATACGCAGTGTTTT